Sequencing of this T cell receptor beta chain was carried out in a study of T cell clones after liver transplantation. The overall study: A pre-transplant mixed lymphocyte reaction with TCRbeta sequencing defined graft-donor-reactive clones followed in post-transplant blood.

Concerning this clone: Its antigen is unidentified.

Study conclusions and caveats: Post-transplant, graft-donor-reactive CD4 TCRbeta sequences in blood dropped significantly in 5 of 8 subjects.

The repertoire was sequenced with immunoSEQ multiplex PCR; TCRdb's copy has only in-frame clones and lacks some. The table records roughly 62,000 clones, around three quarters of them present only once. The TCR comes from a human patient who received a liver transplant. A share of the T cells may be of graft donor origin. The specimen was CD4+ T cells from blood, collected at the roughly 16-month timepoint.

CDR3 DNA sequence: TGCAGCGTTGTGGGTAGCGGGGGGGCGACAGATACGCAGTATTTT. It yields the protein CSVVGSGGATDTQYF. The chain is built from TRBV29-1 and TRBJ2-3; 11 bases fit TRBD2. This CDR3 comprises 15 residues. Germline CDR1 reads SQVTM; CDR2 reads ANQGSEA. J lost 3 bases, V lost 4 bases, and 6 bases had no gene match.